Each of the 21 T cell receptor beta chains below was sequenced from the same sample in a study of CD8+ T cells in alopecia areata. Treatment: oral pan-JAK inhibitor, 5-10 mg twice daily. Extracted RNA was reverse transcribed into cDNA, the sequencing template. TCRdb's copy holds only in-frame clones and misses some; the assay was immunoSEQ multiplex PCR. The sample has around 290,000 clones, 58% seen once. Sequenced material: CD4+ T cells sorted from blood, taken at week 24, from a patient treated with tofacitinib. Every receptor here comes from a human donor with alopecia areata.

This chain links TRBV6-5 with TRBJ2-2; no definite D call. From germline, CDR1 is MNHEY and CDR2 SVGAGI. The CDR3 has 14 residues. V shed 2 bases and J shed 5 bases, with 9 bases lying between them. The CDR3 nucleotides read TGTGCCAGCAGTTACGCAAGGTGGACCGGGGAGCTGTTTTTT. Translating it yields CASSYARWTGELFF.

The V and J genes are TRBV30 and TRBJ2-2; D is ambiguous. Germline assignment: CDR1 GTSNPN and CDR2 SVGIG (reference sequence). The CDR3 is 13 residues long. Trimming took off 5 bases at V and 0 bases at J, with 7 bases between the two ends. CDR3 nucleotides: TGTGCCTGGGGACGGACGAACACCGGGGAGCTGTTTTTT. It translates to CAWGRTNTGELFF. The full variable domain, in which reference TRBV30 and TRBJ2-2 provide the parts outside the CDR3, is SQTIHQWPATLVQPVGSPLSLECTVEGTSNPNLYWYRQAAGRGLQLLFYSVGIGQISSEVPQNLSASRPQDRQFILSSKKLLLSDSGFYLCAWGRTNTGELFFGEGSRLTVL.

The V gene is TRBV7-2, the J gene TRBJ2-7; 7 bases are a match to TRBD1. CDR1 is SGHTA, CDR2 FQGNSA, per germline. V lost 2 bases, J lost 2 bases, and 6 bases stayed unmatched. The CDR3 runs to 15 residues. The CDR3 nucleotides read TGTGCCAGCAGCTTAAGAGGGGGCCCCACCTACGAGCAGTACTTC. Amino acid sequence: CASSLRGGPTYEQYF.

This clone was detected ten times or more. The chain employs TRBV7-2 and TRBJ2-7; 8 nucleotides match TRBD1. J gave up 2 bases and V 5 bases, and 5 bases lay outside the gene matches. CDR1 and CDR2 from the germline V gene are SGHTA and FQGNSA. The CDR3 spans 14 residues. The CDR3 protein is CASSPRQGTYEQYF. CDR3 DNA sequence: TGTGCCAGCAGCCCTCGACAGGGGACCTACGAGCAGTACTTC.

This rearrangement joins TRBV30 to TRBJ1-2, with a weak D call TRBD1 (5 bases). There are 14 residues in the CDR3. CDR1 is GTSNPN and CDR2 is SVGIG in the germline V gene (reference sequence). The ends were cut back, 0 bases at V and 3 bases at J, with 11 bases in the middle. The CDR3 spells CAWSVRRDDYGYTF. CDR3 coding DNA: TGTGCCTGGAGTGTACGCAGGGACGACTATGGCTACACCTTC.

This rearrangement joins TRBV7-9 to TRBJ1-5; 10 bases are a match to TRBD1. Germline CDR1 reads SEHNR; CDR2 reads FQNEAQ (reference sequence). CDR3 size: 14 residues. V shed 4 bases and J 7 bases; nucleotides not matched to a gene: 4. DNA of the CDR3: TGTGCCAGCAGCTGGGGGACAGGGGAACAGCCCCAGCATTTT. Translation: CASSWGTGEQPQHF.

The V and J genes are TRBV5-4 and TRBJ2-5; 13 bases match TRBD2. The CDR3 is made up of 16 amino acids. From germline, CDR1 is SGHNT and CDR2 YYREEE (reference sequence). V lost 4 bases and J lost 1; bases outside the gene matches: 4. CDR3: CASSSGTSGAQETQYF. Here the CDR3 DNA reads TGTGCCAGCAGCAGTGGGACTAGCGGGGCCCAAGAGACCCAGTACTTC.

The chain carries TRBV20-1 and TRBJ1-6; D gene ambiguous. Germline assignment: CDR1 DFQATT and CDR2 SNEGSKA (reference sequence). V was shortened by 3 bases and J by 9 bases, with 6 bases between the two germline ends. The length of the CDR3 is 11 residues. The CDR3 spells CSARGISPLHF. CDR3 in DNA: TGCAGTGCTAGGGGGATTTCACCCCTCCACTTT.

This clone appeared a few times. V usage is TRBV29-1 and J usage is TRBJ2-5; D ambiguous. The CDR3 runs to 13 residues. Germline V lookup: CDR1 SQVTM, CDR2 ANQGSEA. The V end was cut by 8 bases, the J end by 1 base, with 14 bases between. Written as DNA, the CDR3 is TGCAGCCGCTGCCGTACGCCCCAAGAGACCCAGTACTTC. It yields the protein CSRCRTPQETQYF. Drawing the rest from reference TRBV29-1 and TRBJ2-5, the complete variable domain is SAVISQKPSRDICQRGTSLTIQCQVDSQVTMMFWYRQQPGQSLTLIATANQGSEATYESGFVIDKFPISRPNLTFSTLTVSNMSPEDSSIYLCSRCRTPQETQYFGPGTRLLVL.

This clone was detected only a few times. This chain connects TRBV9 to TRBJ1-3, with D possibly being TRBD1 (5 bases). Trimming shortened V by 0 bases and J by 0 bases, and 10 bases separated the two germline ends. This CDR3 region has 16 residues. Germline V gives CDR1 SGDLS, CDR2 YYNGEE. CDR3 region: CASSVAGGYSGNTIYF. The CDR3, as DNA: TGTGCCAGCAGCGTAGCTGGGGGTTACTCTGGAAACACCATATATTTT.

This clone was found a few times. The V gene is TRBV19, the J gene TRBJ2-3, with 9 bases fitting TRBD2. The V gene end was trimmed by 8 bases and the J gene end by 2 bases; junction bases not matched to a gene: 11. The CDR3 totals 16 residues. Germline V gene sequence: CDR1 LNHDA, CDR2 SQIVND (reference sequence). CDR3 nucleotides: TGTGCCAGTGACAAGAGGGCTAGCGGGGCCACAGATACGCAGTATTTT. Protein product: CASDKRASGATDTQYF.

V usage is TRBV10-3 and J usage is TRBJ1-1; D gene ambiguous. The CDR3 has 13 amino acids. Trimming shortened V by 0 bases and J by 1 base, and 3 bases separated the two germline ends. The germline CDR1 and CDR2 sequences are ENHRY and SYGVKD. DNA for the CDR3: TGTGCCATCAGTGAGTCGCAGAACACTGAAGCTTTCTTT. Its translation: CAISESQNTEAFF.

In its sample, this clone was seen a few times. The V gene is TRBV4-1, the J gene TRBJ2-3, with 12 nucleotides matching TRBD2. V shed 4 bases and J 6 bases; nucleotides not matched to a gene: 5. Germline loops: CDR1 MGHRA, CDR2 YSYEKL. There are 15 residues in the CDR3. CDR3 nucleotides: TGCGCCAGCAGCCTCCAGGGACTAGCGGGCGATACGCAGTATTTT. Translated: CASSLQGLAGDTQYF.

The genes are TRBV6-1 and TRBJ2-4; TRBD2 matches at 7 bases. This CDR3 has 14 amino acids. Unmatched junction bases numbered 3, after V lost 7 bases and J lost 0 bases. Germline loops: CDR1 MNHNS, CDR2 SASEGT. CDR3 nucleotide sequence: TGTGCCAGCATGGGGGGGGTAGCCAAAAACATTCAGTACTTC. Encoded protein: CASMGGVAKNIQYF.

V gene TRBV7-9 combines with J gene TRBJ1-5; TRBD1 might be the D (6 bases). CDR3 length equals 13 residues. Germline CDR1 is SEHNR and CDR2 is FQNEAQ (reference sequence). V shed 11 bases and J shed 5 bases, with 16 bases lying between them. The CDR3 here is CACRGGGDQPQHF. CDR3 coding DNA: TGTGCCTGTCGAGGGGGTGGGGATCAGCCCCAGCATTTT.

The chain joins TRBV2 to TRBJ2-2, with D uncertain. The V gene's germline CDR1 is SNHLY and CDR2 FYNNEI. The CDR3 runs 15 residues. The ends were cut back, 0 bases at V and 6 bases at J, with 11 bases in the middle. In DNA, the CDR3 is TGTGCCAGCAGTGAAGCGCTTCGTGGGGCCGGGGAGCTGTTTTTT. As protein: CASSEALRGAGELFF.

This chain connects TRBV30 to TRBJ2-1; 9 bases align to TRBD1. This CDR3 spans 15 amino acids. CDR1 is GTSNPN and CDR2 is SVGIG in the germline V gene (reference sequence). V was clipped by 4 bases and J by 6 bases; unmatched bases: 10. DNA of the CDR3: TGTGCCTGGACATCAGGGGGGACAGGGTTCAATGAGCAGTTCTTC. Translated: CAWTSGGTGFNEQFF. Drawing the rest from reference TRBV30 and TRBJ2-1, the complete variable domain is SQTIHQWPATLVQPVGSPLSLECTVEGTSNPNLYWYRQAAGRGLQLLFYSVGIGQISSEVPQNLSASRPQDRQFILSSKKLLLSDSGFYLCAWTSGGTGFNEQFFGPGTRLTVL.

The V call is TRBV25-1, the J call TRBJ1-6; D is unresolved. Germline loops: CDR1 MGHDK, CDR2 SYGVNS. V was trimmed by 4 bases and J by 6 bases, leaving 7 bases between them. This CDR3 is 13 amino acids long. The CDR3 nucleotides are TGTGCCAGCAGTGGGCGGCCTAATTCACCCCTCCACTTT. Amino acid sequence: CASSGRPNSPLHF.

This chain links TRBV30 with TRBJ1-2, with 8 positions matching TRBD1. The CDR3 loop spans 13 amino acids. CDR1 GTSNPN and CDR2 SVGIG come from the germline V gene (reference sequence). CDR3 residues: CAFRPGQDYGYTF. CDR3 in DNA: TGTGCTTTTCGACCGGGACAGGACTATGGCTACACCTTC.

V and J are TRBV5-1 and TRBJ2-2; TRBD1 matches 10 bases. CDR1 is SGHRS, CDR2 YFSETQ, per germline. V was pared by 3 bases and J by 3 bases, with 5 bases of the junction left unmatched. The CDR3 runs 16 residues. In DNA form, the CDR3 reads TGCGCCAGCAGCTGGCGTGGGACAGGGGACACCGGGGAGCTGTTTTTT. It specifies CASSWRGTGDTGELFF.

The genes are TRBV29-1 and TRBJ2-3; D ambiguous. The CDR3 covers 14 residues. Trimming left V 7 bases short and J 7 bases short, with 21 bases between. From germline, CDR1 is SQVTM and CDR2 ANQGSEA. The CDR3 DNA follows: TGCAGCGCCGCCATGGGGTTCCCCACCCATACGCAGTATTTT. As protein: CSAAMGFPTHTQYF.